Here is one T cell receptor beta chain with its context. This sample is drawn from a study of cytomegalovirus exposure and HLA in healthy donors. 60 Vbeta and 13 Jbeta primers were used in PCR. TCRdb keeps only in-frame clones here, not all; method: immunoSEQ multiplex PCR. This table holds about 91,000 clones, just under 90% found once. The CDR3 has 15 residues. Germline CDR1 is SGHRS and CDR2 is YFSETQ. V lost 6 bases to trimming and J lost 7 bases, with 23 bases between them. The TCR was taken from a man between 18 and 35 years old in good health and CMV-seronegative. The chain is built from TRBV5-1 and TRBJ2-7, with a possible D match to TRBD2 (6 bases). Sequenced: PBMCs. The CDR3 sequence is CASKFSGLSGVEQYF. CDR3 DNA sequence: TGCGCCAGCAAATTCAGCGGACTAAGTGGCGTGGAGCAGTACTTC. Full variable domain (remainder filled in from reference TRBV5-1 and TRBJ2-7): KAGVTQTPRYLIKTRGQQVTLSCSPISGHRSVSWYQQTPGQGLQFLFEYFSETQRNKGNFPGRFSGRQFSNSRSEMNVSTLELGDSALYLCASKFSGLSGVEQYFGPGTRLTVT.